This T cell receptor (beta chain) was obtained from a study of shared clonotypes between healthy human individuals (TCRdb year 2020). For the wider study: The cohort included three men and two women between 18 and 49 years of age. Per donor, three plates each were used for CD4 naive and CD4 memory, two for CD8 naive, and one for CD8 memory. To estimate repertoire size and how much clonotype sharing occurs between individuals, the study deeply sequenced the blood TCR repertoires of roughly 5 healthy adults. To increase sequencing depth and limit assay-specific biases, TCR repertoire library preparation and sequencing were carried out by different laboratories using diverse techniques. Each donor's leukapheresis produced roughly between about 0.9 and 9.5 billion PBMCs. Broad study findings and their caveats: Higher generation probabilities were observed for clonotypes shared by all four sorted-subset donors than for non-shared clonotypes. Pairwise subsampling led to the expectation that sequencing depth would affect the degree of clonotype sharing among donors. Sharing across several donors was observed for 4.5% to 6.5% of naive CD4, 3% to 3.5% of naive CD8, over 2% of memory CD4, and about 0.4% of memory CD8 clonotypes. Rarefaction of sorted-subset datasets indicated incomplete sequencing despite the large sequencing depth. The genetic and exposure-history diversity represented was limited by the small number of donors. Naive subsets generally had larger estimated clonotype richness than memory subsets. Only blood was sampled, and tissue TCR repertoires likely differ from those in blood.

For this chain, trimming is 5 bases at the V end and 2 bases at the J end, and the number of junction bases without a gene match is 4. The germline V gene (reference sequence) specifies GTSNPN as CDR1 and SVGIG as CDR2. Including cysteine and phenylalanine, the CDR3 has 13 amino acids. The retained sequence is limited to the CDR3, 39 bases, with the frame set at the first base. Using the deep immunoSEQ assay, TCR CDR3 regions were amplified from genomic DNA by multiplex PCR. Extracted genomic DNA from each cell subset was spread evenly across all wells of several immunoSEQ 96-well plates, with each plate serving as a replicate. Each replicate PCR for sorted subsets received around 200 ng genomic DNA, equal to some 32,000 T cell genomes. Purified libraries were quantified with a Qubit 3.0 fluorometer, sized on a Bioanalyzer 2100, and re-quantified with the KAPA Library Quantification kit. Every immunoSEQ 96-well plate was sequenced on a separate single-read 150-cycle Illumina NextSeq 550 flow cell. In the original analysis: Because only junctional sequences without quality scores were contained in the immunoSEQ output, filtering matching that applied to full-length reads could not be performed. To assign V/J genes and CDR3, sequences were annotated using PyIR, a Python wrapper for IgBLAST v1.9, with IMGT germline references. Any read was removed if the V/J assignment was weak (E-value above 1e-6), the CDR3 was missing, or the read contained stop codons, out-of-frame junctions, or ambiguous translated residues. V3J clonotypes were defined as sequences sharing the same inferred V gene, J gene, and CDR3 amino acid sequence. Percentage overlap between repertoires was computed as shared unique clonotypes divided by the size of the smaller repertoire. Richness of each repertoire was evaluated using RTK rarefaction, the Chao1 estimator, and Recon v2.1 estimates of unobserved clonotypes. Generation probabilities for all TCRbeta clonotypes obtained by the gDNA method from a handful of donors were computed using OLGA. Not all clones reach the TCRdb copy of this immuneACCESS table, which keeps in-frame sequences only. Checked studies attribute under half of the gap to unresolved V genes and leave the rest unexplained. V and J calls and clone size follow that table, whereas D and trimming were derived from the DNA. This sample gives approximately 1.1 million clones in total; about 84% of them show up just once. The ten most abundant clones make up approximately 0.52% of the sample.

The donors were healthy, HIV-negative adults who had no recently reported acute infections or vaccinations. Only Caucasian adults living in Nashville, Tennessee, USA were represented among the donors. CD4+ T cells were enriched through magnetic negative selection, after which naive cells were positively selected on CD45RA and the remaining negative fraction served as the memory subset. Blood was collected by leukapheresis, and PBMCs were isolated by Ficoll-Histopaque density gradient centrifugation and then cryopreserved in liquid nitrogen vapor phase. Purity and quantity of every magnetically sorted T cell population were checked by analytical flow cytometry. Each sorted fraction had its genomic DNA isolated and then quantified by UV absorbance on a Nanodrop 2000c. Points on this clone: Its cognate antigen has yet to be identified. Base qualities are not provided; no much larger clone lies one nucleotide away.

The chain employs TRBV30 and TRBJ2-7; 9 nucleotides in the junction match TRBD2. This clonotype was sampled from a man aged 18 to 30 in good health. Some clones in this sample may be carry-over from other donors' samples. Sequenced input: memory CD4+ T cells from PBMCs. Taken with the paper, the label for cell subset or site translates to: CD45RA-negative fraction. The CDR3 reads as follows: CAWDRTSAYEQYF. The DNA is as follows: TGTGCCTGGGACAGGACTAGCGCCTACGAGCAGTACTTC.